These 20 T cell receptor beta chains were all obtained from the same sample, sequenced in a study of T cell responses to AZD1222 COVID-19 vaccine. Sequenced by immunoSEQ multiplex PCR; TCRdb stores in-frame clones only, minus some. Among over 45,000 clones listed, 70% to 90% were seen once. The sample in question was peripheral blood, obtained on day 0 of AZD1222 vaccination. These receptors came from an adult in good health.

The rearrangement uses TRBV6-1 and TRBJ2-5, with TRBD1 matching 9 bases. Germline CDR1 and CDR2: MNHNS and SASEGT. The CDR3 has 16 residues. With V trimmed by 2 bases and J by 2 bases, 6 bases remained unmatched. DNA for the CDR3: TGTGCCAGCAGTGAATTGGGGGGACAGGGACAAGAGACCCAGTACTTC. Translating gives CASSELGGQGQETQYF.

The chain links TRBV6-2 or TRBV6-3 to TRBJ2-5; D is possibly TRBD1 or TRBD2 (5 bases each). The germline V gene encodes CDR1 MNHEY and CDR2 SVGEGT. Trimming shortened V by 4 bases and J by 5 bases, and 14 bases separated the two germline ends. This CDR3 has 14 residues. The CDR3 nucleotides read TGTGCCAGCAGTTCAGGGACCGATCCGGAGACCCAGTACTTC. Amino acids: CASSSGTDPETQYF.

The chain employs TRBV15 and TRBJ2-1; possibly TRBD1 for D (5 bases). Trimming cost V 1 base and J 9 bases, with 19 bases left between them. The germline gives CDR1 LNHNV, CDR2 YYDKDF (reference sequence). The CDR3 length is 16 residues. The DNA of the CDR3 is TGTGCCACCAGCAGAGGGACAAGAAGTGGTATAGTTGAGCAGTTCTTC. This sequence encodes CATSRGTRSGIVEQFF.

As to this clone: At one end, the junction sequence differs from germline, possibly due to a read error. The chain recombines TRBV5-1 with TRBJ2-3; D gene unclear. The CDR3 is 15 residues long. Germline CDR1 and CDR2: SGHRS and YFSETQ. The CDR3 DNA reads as TGCGCCGGCAGCTTGGCAGTCATTCAAGCAGATACGCAGTATTTT. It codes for CAGSLAVIQADTQYF.

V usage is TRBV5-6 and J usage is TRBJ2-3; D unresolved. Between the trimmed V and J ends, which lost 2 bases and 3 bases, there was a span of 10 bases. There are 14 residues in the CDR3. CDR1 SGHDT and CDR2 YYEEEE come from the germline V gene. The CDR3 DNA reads TGTGCCAGCAGCTTCAGCCACCTAACAGATACGCAGTATTTT. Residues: CASSFSHLTDTQYF. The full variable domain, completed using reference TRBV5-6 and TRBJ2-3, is DAGVTQSPTHLIKTRGQQVTLRCSPKSGHDTVSWYQQALGQGPQFIFQYYEEEERQRGNFPDRFSGHQFPNYSSELNVNALLLGDSALYLCASSFSHLTDTQYFGPGTRLTVL.

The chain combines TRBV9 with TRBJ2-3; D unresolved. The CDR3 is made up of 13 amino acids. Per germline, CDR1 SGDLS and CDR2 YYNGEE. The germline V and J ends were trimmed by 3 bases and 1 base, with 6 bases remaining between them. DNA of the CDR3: TGTGCCAGCAGCGCCCTTGGCACAGATACGCAGTATTTT. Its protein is CASSALGTDTQYF.

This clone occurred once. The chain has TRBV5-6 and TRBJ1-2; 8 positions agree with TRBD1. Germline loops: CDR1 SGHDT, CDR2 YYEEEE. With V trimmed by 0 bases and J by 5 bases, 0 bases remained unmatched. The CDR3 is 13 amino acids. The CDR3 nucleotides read TGTGCCAGCAGCTTGGACAGGGGGTATGGCTACACCTTC. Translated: CASSLDRGYGYTF.

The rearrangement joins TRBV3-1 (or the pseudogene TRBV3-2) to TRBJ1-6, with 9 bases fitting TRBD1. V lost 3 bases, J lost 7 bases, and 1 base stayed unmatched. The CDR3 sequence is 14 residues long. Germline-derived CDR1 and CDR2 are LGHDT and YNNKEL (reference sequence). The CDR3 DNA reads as TGTGCCAGCAGCCACGGGACAGGGAATTCACCCCTCCACTTT. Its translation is CASSHGTGNSPLHF.

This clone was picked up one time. This CDR3 is CASSEWAGVYNEQFF. CDR3 in DNA: TGTGCCAGCAGTGAATGGGCAGGGGTCTACAATGAGCAGTTCTTC. This chain uses TRBV6-1 with TRBJ2-1, with D tentatively TRBD1 (6 bases). The V end was cut by 2 bases, the J end by 3 bases, with 11 bases between. CDR3 length: 15 amino acids. Per germline, CDR1 MNHNS and CDR2 SASEGT.

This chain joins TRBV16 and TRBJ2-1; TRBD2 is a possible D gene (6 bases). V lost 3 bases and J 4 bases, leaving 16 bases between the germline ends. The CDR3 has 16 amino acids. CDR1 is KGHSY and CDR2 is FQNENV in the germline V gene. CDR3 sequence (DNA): TGTGCCAGCAGCCAGCTTTACGGACGGGGGTACAATGAGCAGTTCTTC. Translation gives CASSQLYGRGYNEQFF.

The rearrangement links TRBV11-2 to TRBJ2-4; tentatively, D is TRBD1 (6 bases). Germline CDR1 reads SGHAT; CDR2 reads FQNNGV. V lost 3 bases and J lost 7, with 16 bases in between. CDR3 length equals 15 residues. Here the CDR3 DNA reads TGTGCCAGCAGCTTTCAGACAGGTCGTTCGAACATTCAGTACTTC. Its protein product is CASSFQTGRSNIQYF.

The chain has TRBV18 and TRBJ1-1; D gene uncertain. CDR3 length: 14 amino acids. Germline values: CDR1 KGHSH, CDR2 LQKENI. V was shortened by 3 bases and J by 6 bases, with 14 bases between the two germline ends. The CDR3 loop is CASSPPLRGSEAFF. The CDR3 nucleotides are TGTGCCAGCTCACCGCCTCTTCGGGGTTCTGAAGCTTTCTTT.

In DNA form, the CDR3 reads TGTGCGACCCTCCCCCGTCTTACCCGCCGATTAGGGACAGGAGCCTACGAGCAGTACTTC. Its protein is CATLPRLTRRLGTGAYEQYF. The chain has TRBV6-8 and TRBJ2-7; 8 nucleotides match TRBD1. This CDR3 has 20 residues. Germline CDR1 and CDR2: MNHGY and SAAAGT.

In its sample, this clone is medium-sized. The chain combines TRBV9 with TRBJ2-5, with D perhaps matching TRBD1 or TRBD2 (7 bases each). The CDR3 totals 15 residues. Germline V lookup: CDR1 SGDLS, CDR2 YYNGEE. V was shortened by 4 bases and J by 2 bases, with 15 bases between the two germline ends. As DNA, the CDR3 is TGTGCCAGCAGCCCCAACCAGGGGGGGCAAGAGACCCAGTACTTC. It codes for CASSPNQGGQETQYF.

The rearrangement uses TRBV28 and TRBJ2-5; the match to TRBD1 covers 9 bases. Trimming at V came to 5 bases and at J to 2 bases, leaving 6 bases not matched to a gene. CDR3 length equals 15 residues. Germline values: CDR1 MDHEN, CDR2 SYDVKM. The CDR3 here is CASSTWDRVQETQYF. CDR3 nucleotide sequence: TGTGCCAGCAGTACATGGGACAGGGTGCAAGAGACCCAGTACTTC.

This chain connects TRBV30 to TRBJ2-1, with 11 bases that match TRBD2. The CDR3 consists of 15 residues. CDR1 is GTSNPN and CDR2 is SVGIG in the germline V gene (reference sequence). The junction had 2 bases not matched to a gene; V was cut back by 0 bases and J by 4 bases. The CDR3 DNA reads TGTGCCTGGAGTGTACCTAGCGGGGGGTACAATGAGCAGTTCTTC. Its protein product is CAWSVPSGGYNEQFF.

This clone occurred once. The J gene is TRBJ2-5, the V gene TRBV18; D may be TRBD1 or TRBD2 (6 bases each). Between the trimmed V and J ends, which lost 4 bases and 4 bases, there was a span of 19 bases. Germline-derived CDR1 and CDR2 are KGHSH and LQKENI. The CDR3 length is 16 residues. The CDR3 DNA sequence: TGTGCCAGCTCACAACTCAGCGCCAGGGGAGGAGAGACCCAGTACTTC. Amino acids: CASSQLSARGGETQYF. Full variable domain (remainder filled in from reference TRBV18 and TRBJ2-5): NAGVMQNPRHLVRRRGQEARLRCSPMKGHSHVYWYRQLPEEGLKFMVYLQKENIIDESGMPKERFSAEFPKEGPSILRIQQVVRGDSAAYFCASSQLSARGGETQYFGPGTRLLVL.

The chain's CDR3 is CAWSVMTGANEKLFF. DNA for the CDR3: TGTGCCTGGAGCGTAATGACAGGGGCCAATGAAAAACTGTTTTTT. The J gene is TRBJ1-4, the V gene TRBV30; 8 bases agree with TRBD1. The V gene end was trimmed by 3 bases and the J gene end by 5 bases; junction bases not matched to a gene: 8. CDR1 GTSNPN and CDR2 SVGIG come from the germline V gene (reference sequence). The CDR3 runs to 15 residues.

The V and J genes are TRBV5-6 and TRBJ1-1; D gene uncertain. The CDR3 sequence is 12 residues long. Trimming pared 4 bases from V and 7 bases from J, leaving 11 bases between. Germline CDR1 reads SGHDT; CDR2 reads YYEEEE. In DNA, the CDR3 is TGTGCCAGCAGCCGTGACCGAGGTGAAGCTTTCTTT. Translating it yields CASSRDRGEAFF. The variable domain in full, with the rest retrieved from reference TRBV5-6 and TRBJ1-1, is DAGVTQSPTHLIKTRGQQVTLRCSPKSGHDTVSWYQQALGQGPQFIFQYYEEEERQRGNFPDRFSGHQFPNYSSELNVNALLLGDSALYLCASSRDRGEAFFGQGTRLTVV.

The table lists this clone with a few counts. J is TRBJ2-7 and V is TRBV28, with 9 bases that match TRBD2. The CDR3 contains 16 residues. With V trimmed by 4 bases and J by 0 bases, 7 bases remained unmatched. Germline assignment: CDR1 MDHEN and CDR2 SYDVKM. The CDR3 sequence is CASSSPSGGSSYEQYF. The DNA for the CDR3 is TGTGCCAGCAGTTCCCCGAGCGGGGGGAGCTCCTACGAGCAGTACTTC.